This TCR beta chain was found in a study of cytomegalovirus exposure and HLA in healthy donors. Study information: In a later analysis, the approximately 120 validation repertoires were reported to have used the same platform as the roughly 610 first-cohort repertoires.

General observations from the study: The classifier reportedly diagnosed cytomegalovirus status with high specificity and sensitivity.

This clone was counted a few times. Its matching antigen is unknown. Relative to the germline gene, one junction end is altered; a read error may explain this. Germline CDR1 and CDR2: SSHAT and FNYEAQ (reference sequence). This CDR3 has 14 residues. Assay: immunoSEQ multiplex PCR; the TCRdb copy retains only in-frame clones and omits some. In the table there are about 150,000 clones, around nine tenths of which are singletons. Sequencing was done on a sample of PBMCs. The chain has TRBV7-7 and TRBJ2-7; D is ambiguous. This receptor was obtained from a woman aged 18 to 35 in good health and CMV-seropositive. The DNA for the CDR3 is TGTGCTAGCAGCTTAGACCGGGTGTCCTACGAGCAGTACTTC. Its protein product is CASSLDRVSYEQYF.